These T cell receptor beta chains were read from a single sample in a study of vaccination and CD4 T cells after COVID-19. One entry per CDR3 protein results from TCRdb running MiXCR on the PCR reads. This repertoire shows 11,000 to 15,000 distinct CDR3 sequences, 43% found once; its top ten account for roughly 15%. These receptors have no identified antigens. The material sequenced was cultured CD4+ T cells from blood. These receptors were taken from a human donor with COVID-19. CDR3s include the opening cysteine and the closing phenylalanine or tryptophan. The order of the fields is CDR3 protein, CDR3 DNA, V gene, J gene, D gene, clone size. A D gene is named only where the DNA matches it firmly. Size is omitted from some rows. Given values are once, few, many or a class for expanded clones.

CASSSQGPGQGRNGYTF,TGTGCCAGCAGTTCCCAGGGCCCGGGACAGGGTAGGAATGGCTACACCTTC,TRBV12-3/TRBV12-4,TRBJ1-2,TRBD1,-
CASSYLGQDSLSYGYTF,TGTGCCAGCAGTTACCTAGGGCAGGACTCACTTTCCTATGGCTACACCTTC,TRBV6-5,TRBJ1-2,-,-
CSAREGWATDTQYF,TGCAGTGCTAGGGAGGGGTGGGCGACAGATACGCAGTATTTT,TRBV20-1,TRBJ2-3,-,once
CSASRLADGVIEQFF,TGCAGTGCTAGTCGACTAGCGGATGGGGTCATTGAGCAGTTCTTC,TRBV20-1,TRBJ2-1,TRBD2,few
CASSLANRGGETQYF,TGTGCCAGCAGCTTGGCCAATAGAGGTGGAGAGACCCAGTACTTC,TRBV5-4,TRBJ2-5,-,-
CRAGSLAGPPSYNEQFF,TGCAGAGCCGGGTCACTAGCGGGTCCCCCTTCCTACAATGAGCAGTTCTTC,TRBV20-1,TRBJ2-1,TRBD2,few
CASSLDPPNEQYF,TGTGCCAGCAGCTTAGACCCGCCTAACGAGCAGTACTTC,TRBV7-2,TRBJ2-7,-,few
CSAWNRVNQPQHF,TGCAGTGCTTGGAACAGGGTCAATCAGCCCCAGCATTTT,TRBV20-1,TRBJ1-5,-,once
CASSLRGRDEQYF,TGTGCCAGCAGCTTAAGGGGGCGAGACGAGCAGTACTTC,TRBV7-6,TRBJ2-7,TRBD1,-
CASSFARQAKGGYTF,TGTGCCAGCAGCTTTGCGAGACAGGCCAAGGGTGGCTACACCTTC,TRBV5-8,TRBJ1-2,-,few
CSVRGDRAKNIQYF,TGCAGTGTCCGAGGAGACAGGGCCAAAAACATTCAGTACTTC,TRBV20-1,TRBJ2-4,-,-
CSASRTAATEAFF,TGCAGTGCTAGTCGGACTGCAGCCACTGAAGCTTTCTTT,TRBV20-1,TRBJ1-1,-,-
CASSYEGTYGYTF,TGTGCCAGCAGTTACGAGGGGACCTATGGCTACACCTTC,TRBV6-5,TRBJ1-2,-,few
CSARGPLAGATNTGELFF,TGCAGTGCTAGAGGCCCACTAGCGGGGGCCACGAACACCGGGGAGCTGTTTTTT,TRBV20-1,TRBJ2-2,TRBD2,-
CASSPTTAYGYTF,TGCGCCAGCAGCCCCACTACAGCCTATGGCTACACCTTC,TRBV5-1,TRBJ1-2,-,few
CASSTGTEHTEAFF,TGTGCCAGCAGCACTGGGACGGAGCACACTGAAGCTTTCTTT,TRBV11-3,TRBJ1-1,-,few
CASSPGAPRTDTQYF,TGTGCCAGCAGCCCAGGCGCCCCACGCACAGATACGCAGTATTTT,TRBV7-3,TRBJ2-3,-,-
CASSSRAGGPQTQYF,TGTGCCAGCAGCTCACGGGCGGGGGGGCCTCAGACCCAGTACTTC,TRBV7-2,TRBJ2-5,TRBD2,few
CASSGDRGGSPLHF,TGTGCCAGCAGCGGCGACAGGGGCGGTTCACCCCTCCACTTT,TRBV7-8,TRBJ1-6,TRBD1,few
CASSYVATQFF,TGTGCCAGCAGTTACGTAGCGACGCAGTTCTTC,TRBV6-2/TRBV6-3,TRBJ2-1,-,-
CASSESRDRHSYTF,TGCGCCAGCAGTGAGTCCCGGGACAGACACAGCTACACCTTC,TRBV10-1,TRBJ1-2,TRBD1,few
CASSQDRSGSPLHF,TGTGCCAGCAGCCAGGACAGGTCGGGTTCACCCCTCCACTTT,TRBV27,TRBJ1-6,TRBD1,few
CASSLRQGDLGQPQHF,TGTGCCAGCAGCTTAAGGCAGGGGGATCTTGGACAGCCCCAGCATTTT,TRBV7-2,TRBJ1-5,TRBD1,-
CASSLVSGGTDTQYF,TGTGCCAGCAGCTTGGTTAGCGGGGGCACAGATACGCAGTATTTT,TRBV5-8,TRBJ2-3,TRBD2,few
CASRNGRGWYTDTQYF,TGTGCCAGCAGAAATGGGAGGGGATGGTACACAGATACGCAGTATTTT,TRBV28,TRBJ2-3,TRBD2,-
CASRGGPSTDTQYF,TGTGCCAGCAGGGGCGGTCCTAGCACAGATACGCAGTATTTT,TRBV2,TRBJ2-3,-,-
CASRRLPANSPLHF,TGTGCCAGCAGACGCCTTCCCGCGAATTCACCCCTCCACTTT,TRBV28,TRBJ1-6,-,few
CASSLSGENTGELFF,TGCGCCAGCAGCTTGAGCGGGGAAAACACCGGGGAGCTGTTTTTT,TRBV5-1,TRBJ2-2,TRBD2,-
CASSQLQGENSPLHF,TGTGCCAGCAGCCAACTACAGGGGGAGAATTCACCCCTCCACTTT,TRBV14,TRBJ1-6,TRBD1,-
CASSLASQTANTEAFF,TGTGCCAGCAGCTTAGCGTCACAGACGGCGAACACTGAAGCTTTCTTT,TRBV11-3,TRBJ1-1,-,-
CSASWDSYEQYF,TGCAGTGCCAGTTGGGACAGCTACGAGCAGTACTTC,TRBV20-1,TRBJ2-7,TRBD1,-